Below are 20 T cell receptor beta chains sequenced from a single sample in a study of cytomegalovirus exposure and HLA in healthy donors. PCR employed 60 Vbeta and 13 Jbeta primers. Sequenced by immunoSEQ multiplex PCR; TCRdb stores in-frame clones only, minus some. The sample has about 140,000 clones, over 70% seen once. The sample consisted of PBMCs. The origin of the receptors is a man between 18 and 35 years old in good health and CMV-seronegative.

In this sample, this clone turned up a few times. The V call is TRBV5-1, the J call TRBJ1-3, with 7 bases lining up with TRBD1. The CDR3 consists of 14 residues. In germline, CDR1 is SGHRS, CDR2 YFSETQ. With 5 bases clipped from V and 1 base from J, the junction kept 3 bases outside the gene matches. The CDR3: CASRQGVSGNTIYF. The CDR3 nucleotides are TGCGCCAGCAGGCAGGGGGTATCTGGAAACACCATATATTTT. Looking up the rest from reference TRBV5-1 and TRBJ1-3 gives the full variable domain: KAGVTQTPRYLIKTRGQQVTLSCSPISGHRSVSWYQQTPGQGLQFLFEYFSETQRNKGNFPGRFSGRQFSNSRSEMNVSTLELGDSALYLCASRQGVSGNTIYFGEGSWLTVV.

J is TRBJ2-7 and V is TRBV19; 9 nucleotides line up with TRBD1. V was clipped by 7 bases and J by 3 bases; unmatched bases: 7. The CDR3 loop spans 14 amino acids. Per germline, CDR1 LNHDA and CDR2 SQIVND (reference sequence). The CDR3 loop reads CASNHGTGNYEQYF. Written as DNA, the CDR3 is TGTGCCAGTAACCACGGGACAGGGAACTACGAGCAGTACTTC.

The rearrangement links TRBV6-6 to TRBJ2-1; no definite D call. CDR1 MNHNY and CDR2 SVGAGI come from the germline V gene (reference sequence). V lost 7 bases and J lost 0, with 7 bases in between. CDR3 size: 13 residues. The CDR3 DNA is TGTGCCAGCAACACAGTCTCCTACAATGAGCAGTTCTTC. Encoded protein: CASNTVSYNEQFF.

This chain connects TRBV19 to TRBJ1-5; 11 nucleotides agree with TRBD1. This CDR3 is built from 16 residues. The germline V gene encodes CDR1 LNHDA and CDR2 SQIVND (reference sequence). After removal of 9 bases from V and 7 bases from J, the junction contained 14 bases not matched to a gene. CDR3 sequence: CASRDRGGVEEQPQHF. The CDR3 DNA follows: TGTGCCAGCCGGGACAGGGGGGGCGTTGAGGAACAGCCCCAGCATTTT.

V usage is TRBV10-3 and J usage is TRBJ2-7; 7 nucleotides line up with TRBD1. This CDR3 region has 15 residues. Trimming at V came to 5 bases and at J to 2 bases, leaving 9 bases not matched to a gene. From germline, CDR1 is ENHRY and CDR2 SYGVKD. CDR3 residues: CAISRGAGGTYEQYF. The CDR3 nucleotides are TGTGCCATCAGTAGAGGGGCAGGGGGTACCTACGAGCAGTACTTC.

The CDR3 reads CASSVRGTGGQKYF. The DNA for the CDR3 is TGTGCCAGCAGTGTGAGAGGGACAGGGGGCCAAAAGTACTTC. The V call is TRBV27, the J call TRBJ2-7, with 12 bases lining up with TRBD1. The trim removed 5 bases at V and 11 bases at J, leaving 10 bases unmatched. Germline V gene sequence: CDR1 MNHEY, CDR2 SMNVEV (reference sequence). This CDR3 has 14 residues.

Only a few counts were recorded for this clone. This chain joins TRBV6-5 and TRBJ1-1; 11 bases are shared with TRBD1. The CDR3 extends over 15 amino acids. Germline CDR1 MNHEY, CDR2 SVGAGI. V trimming: 0 bases; J trimming: 5 bases; junction bases outside the gene matches: 2. DNA of the CDR3: TGTGCCAGCAGTTACTCGGGACAGGGGGAGACTGAAGCTTTCTTT. This encodes CASSYSGQGETEAFF.

The gene calls are TRBV4-3 and TRBJ1-1; 7 bases line up with TRBD1. V shed 2 bases, J shed 5 bases, and the junction held 5 bases outside the gene matches. This CDR3 contains 14 residues. CDR1 and CDR2 (germline): LGHNA, YSLEER. The CDR3 DNA reads as TGCGCCAGCAGCCAAACCCCAGGGGGGACTGAAGCTTTCTTT. It encodes CASSQTPGGTEAFF.

The chain recombines TRBV7-9 with TRBJ2-1; possible D gene TRBD1, 6 bases. Germline V lookup: CDR1 SEHNR, CDR2 FQNEAQ (reference sequence). This CDR3 is 13 amino acids long. Deletions cut 4 bases from V and 9 bases from J, with 13 bases between. The CDR3 loop is CASSSQGLGEQFF. As DNA, the CDR3 is TGTGCCAGCAGCTCTCAGGGGTTAGGTGAGCAGTTCTTC.

This clone was counted only a few times. CDR3 loop: CASSSPSYEQYF. DNA of the CDR3: TGTGCCAGCAGTTCCCCTTCCTACGAGCAGTACTTC. This sequence joins TRBV6-5 and TRBJ2-7; D remains ambiguous. Looked up from germline, CDR1 is MNHEY and CDR2 is SVGAGI. This CDR3 has 12 amino acids. The V and J ends lost 4 bases and 1 base respectively, with 5 bases between them.

V gene TRBV7-9 combines with J gene TRBJ1-6; D is uncertain. The CDR3 contains 13 residues. V lost 7 bases to trimming and J lost 7 bases, with 11 bases between them. Germline CDR1 and CDR2: SEHNR and FQNEAQ (reference sequence). For the CDR3, the DNA is TGTGCCAGCAACCTAGGCGTCAATTCACCCCTCCACTTT. As protein: CASNLGVNSPLHF.

The CDR3 region is CSANSLYGYTF. The CDR3 DNA follows: TGCAGTGCTAACAGTCTCTATGGCTACACCTTC. The gene calls are TRBV20-1 and TRBJ1-2, with D unclear. Germline CDR1 is DFQATT and CDR2 is SNEGSKA (reference sequence). The ends were cut back, 4 bases at V and 4 bases at J, with 7 bases in the middle. This CDR3 contains 11 residues.

This clone was seen a few times. This chain links TRBV4-3 with TRBJ2-5, with a weak D call TRBD1 (6 bases). V was clipped by 4 bases and J by 3 bases, with 9 bases between them. The CDR3 has 13 amino acids. CDR1 LGHNA and CDR2 YSLEER come from the germline V gene. This chain's CDR3 is CASSPTGKETQYF. CDR3 nucleotide sequence: TGCGCCAGCAGCCCTACAGGGAAAGAGACCCAGTACTTC.

The chain employs TRBV11-1 and TRBJ1-6; 8 bases line up with TRBD1. V dropped 0 bases and J dropped 10; count of bases not matched to a gene: 14. The germline CDR1 and CDR2 sequences are SGHAT and FQDESV (reference sequence). The CDR3 totals 18 residues. The CDR3 protein is CASSLAPEETGVYSPLHF. DNA of the CDR3: TGTGCCAGCAGCTTAGCCCCAGAGGAGACAGGGGTTTACTCACCCCTCCACTTT.

This sequence joins TRBV18 and TRBJ2-3; 8 nucleotides align to TRBD1. Germline lookup yields CDR1 KGHSH and CDR2 LQKENI. CDR3 length: 17 amino acids. V was clipped by 4 bases and J by 5 bases; unmatched bases: 14. CDR3 DNA sequence: TGTGCCAGCTCACGCCCTGAGACAGGGGTTCCTATAGATACGCAGTATTTT. This translates into CASSRPETGVPIDTQYF.

This sequence joins TRBV19 and TRBJ1-2; D is unresolved. The CDR3 totals 14 residues. The germline CDR1 and CDR2 sequences are LNHDA and SQIVND (reference sequence). V dropped 3 bases and J dropped 6 bases, with 14 bases sitting between them. CDR3 nucleotide sequence: TGTGCCAGTAGTATTCCTCAGAGGGCCCATGGCTACACCTTC. Translated, it gives CASSIPQRAHGYTF.

This clone was seen more than once but under ten times. CDR3 residues: CASSDRRANYEQYF. Written as DNA, the CDR3 is TGTGCCAGCAGTGACAGGCGGGCTAACTACGAGCAGTACTTC. The chain employs TRBV6-5 and TRBJ2-7, with D possibly being TRBD1 (6 bases). Germline-derived CDR1 and CDR2 are MNHEY and SVGAGI. Trimming left V 5 bases short and J 3 bases short, with 14 bases between. The CDR3 length is 14 residues.

V usage is TRBV28 and J usage is TRBJ2-5; D possibly corresponds to TRBD2 (6 bases). The CDR3 runs 16 residues. Germline CDR1 and CDR2: MDHEN and SYDVKM. V was shortened by 5 bases and J by 5 bases, with 21 bases between the two germline ends. For the CDR3, the DNA is TGTGCCAGCAGTCTCCAATCTCCGGGACTTCGGGAGACCCAGTACTTC. As protein: CASSLQSPGLRETQYF.

The chain recombines TRBV2 with TRBJ1-5; 7 positions match TRBD1. The V gene's germline CDR1 is SNHLY and CDR2 FYNNEI. V dropped 6 bases and J dropped 6; count of bases not matched to a gene: 11. This CDR3 contains 15 residues. The CDR3: CASRVTGSGSQPQHF. In DNA, the CDR3 is TGTGCCAGCAGGGTGACAGGGTCAGGTTCTCAGCCCCAGCATTTT.

In regard to this clone: This CDR3 is also generated by other DNA sequences in the sample. The chain recombines TRBV12-5 with TRBJ1-1, with TRBD1 as a possible D gene (5 bases). Germline loops: CDR1 LGHNT, CDR2 FRNRAP. V was pared by 7 bases and J by 5 bases, with 20 bases between. The length of the CDR3 is 15 residues. CDR3 amino acids: CASASTQGWRTEAFF. Here the CDR3 DNA reads TGTGCTAGTGCCTCTACGCAGGGTTGGAGAACTGAAGCTTTCTTT.